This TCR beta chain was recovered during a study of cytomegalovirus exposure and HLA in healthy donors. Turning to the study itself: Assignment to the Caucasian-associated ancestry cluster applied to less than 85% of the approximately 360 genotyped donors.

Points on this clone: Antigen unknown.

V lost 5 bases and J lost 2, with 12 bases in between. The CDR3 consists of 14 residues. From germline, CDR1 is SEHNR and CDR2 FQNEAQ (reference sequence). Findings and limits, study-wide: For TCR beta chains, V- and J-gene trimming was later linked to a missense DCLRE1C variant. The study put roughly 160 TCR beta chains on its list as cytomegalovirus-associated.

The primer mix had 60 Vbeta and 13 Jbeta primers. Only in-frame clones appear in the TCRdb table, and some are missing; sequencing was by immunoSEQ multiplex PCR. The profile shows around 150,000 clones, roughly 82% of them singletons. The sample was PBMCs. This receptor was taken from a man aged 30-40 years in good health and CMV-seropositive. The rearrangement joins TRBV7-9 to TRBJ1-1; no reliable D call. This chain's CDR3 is CASSPPEVNTEAFF. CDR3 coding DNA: TGTGCCAGCAGCCCCCCAGAGGTAAACACTGAAGCTTTCTTT.